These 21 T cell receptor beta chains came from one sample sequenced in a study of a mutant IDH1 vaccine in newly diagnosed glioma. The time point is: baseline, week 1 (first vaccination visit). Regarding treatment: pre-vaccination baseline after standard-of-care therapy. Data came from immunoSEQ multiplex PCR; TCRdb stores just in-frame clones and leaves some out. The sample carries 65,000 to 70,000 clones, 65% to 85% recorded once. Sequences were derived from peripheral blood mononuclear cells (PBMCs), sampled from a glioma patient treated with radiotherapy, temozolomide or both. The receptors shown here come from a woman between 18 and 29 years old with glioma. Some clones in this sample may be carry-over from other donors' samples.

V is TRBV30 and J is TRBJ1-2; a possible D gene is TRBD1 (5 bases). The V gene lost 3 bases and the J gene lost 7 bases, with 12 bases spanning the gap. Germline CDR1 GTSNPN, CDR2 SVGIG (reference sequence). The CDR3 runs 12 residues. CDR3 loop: CAWSGGGGGYTF. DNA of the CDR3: TGTGCCTGGAGCGGGGGGGGTGGTGGCTACACCTTC.

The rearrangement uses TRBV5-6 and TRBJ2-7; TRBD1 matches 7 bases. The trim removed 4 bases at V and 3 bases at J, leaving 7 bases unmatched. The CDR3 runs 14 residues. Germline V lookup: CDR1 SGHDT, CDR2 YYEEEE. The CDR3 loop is CASSRGPHGYEQYF. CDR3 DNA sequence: TGTGCCAGCAGCAGGGGGCCGCACGGCTACGAGCAGTACTTC.

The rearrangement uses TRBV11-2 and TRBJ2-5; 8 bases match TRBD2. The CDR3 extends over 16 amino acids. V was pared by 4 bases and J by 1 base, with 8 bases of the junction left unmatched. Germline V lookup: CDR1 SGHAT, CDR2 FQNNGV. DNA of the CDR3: TGTGCCAGCAGCTCGGGGGGGGGCGGACCCCAAGAGACCCAGTACTTC. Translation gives CASSSGGGGPQETQYF.

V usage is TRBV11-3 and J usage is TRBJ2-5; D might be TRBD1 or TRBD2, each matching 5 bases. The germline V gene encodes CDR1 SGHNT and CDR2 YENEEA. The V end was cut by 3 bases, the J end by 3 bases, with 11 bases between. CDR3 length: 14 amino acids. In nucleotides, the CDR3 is TGTGCCAGCAGCTTCCGGGGCGGAGAAGAGACCCAGTACTTC. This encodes CASSFRGGEETQYF.

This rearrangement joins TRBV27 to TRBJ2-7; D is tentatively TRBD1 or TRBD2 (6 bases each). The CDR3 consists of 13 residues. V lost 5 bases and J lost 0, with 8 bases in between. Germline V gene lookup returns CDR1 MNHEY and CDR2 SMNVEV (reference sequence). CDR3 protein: CASSEGGSYEQYF. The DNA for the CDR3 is TGTGCCAGCAGTGAGGGGGGCTCCTACGAGCAGTACTTC.

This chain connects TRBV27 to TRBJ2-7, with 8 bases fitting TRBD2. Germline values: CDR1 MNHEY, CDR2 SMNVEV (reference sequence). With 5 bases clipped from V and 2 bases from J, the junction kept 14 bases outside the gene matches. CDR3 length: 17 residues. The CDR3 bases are TGTGCCAGCAGTCCCTTAGTAAGCCTAGCGGGTCCCTACGAGCAGTACTTC. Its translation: CASSPLVSLAGPYEQYF.

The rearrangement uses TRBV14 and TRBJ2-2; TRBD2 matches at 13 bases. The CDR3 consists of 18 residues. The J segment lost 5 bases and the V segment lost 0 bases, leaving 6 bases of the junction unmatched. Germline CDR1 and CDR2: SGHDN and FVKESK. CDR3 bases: TGTGCCAGCAGCCAAGAACAGCGGACTAGCGGGGGAACCGGGGAGCTGTTTTTT. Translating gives CASSQEQRTSGGTGELFF.

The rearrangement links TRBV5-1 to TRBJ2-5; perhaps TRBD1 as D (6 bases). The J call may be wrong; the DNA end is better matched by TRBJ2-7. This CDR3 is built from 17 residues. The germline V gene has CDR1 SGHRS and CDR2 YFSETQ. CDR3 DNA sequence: TGCGCCAGCAGCCGGGACACCCCGAGAAGGAGCTCCTACGAGCAGTACTTC. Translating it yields CASSRDTPRRSSYEQYF.

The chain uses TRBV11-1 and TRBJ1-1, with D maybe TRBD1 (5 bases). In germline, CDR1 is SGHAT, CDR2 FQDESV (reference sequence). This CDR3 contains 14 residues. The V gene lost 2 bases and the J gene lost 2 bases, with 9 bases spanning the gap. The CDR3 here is CASSLSRVNTEAFF. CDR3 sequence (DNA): TGTGCCAGCAGCTTATCCAGGGTTAACACTGAAGCTTTCTTT. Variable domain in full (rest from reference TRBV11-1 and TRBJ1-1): EAEVAQSPRYKITEKSQAVAFWCDPISGHATLYWYRQILGQGPELLVQFQDESVVDDSQLPKDRFSAERLKGVDSTLKIQPAELGDSAMYLCASSLSRVNTEAFFGQGTRLTVV.

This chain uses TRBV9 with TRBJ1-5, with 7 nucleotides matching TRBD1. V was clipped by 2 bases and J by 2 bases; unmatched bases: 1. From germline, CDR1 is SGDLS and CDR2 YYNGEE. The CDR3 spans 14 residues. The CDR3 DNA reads TGTGCCAGCAGCGTGGGGACAGGCAATCAGCCCCAGCATTTT. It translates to CASSVGTGNQPQHF.

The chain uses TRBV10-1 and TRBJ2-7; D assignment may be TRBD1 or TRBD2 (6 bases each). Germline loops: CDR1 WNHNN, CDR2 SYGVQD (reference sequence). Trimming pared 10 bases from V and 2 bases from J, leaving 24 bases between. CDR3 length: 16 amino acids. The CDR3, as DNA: TGCGCCACCCCACCTCCCCCCGGGGGCGAAACCTACGAGCAGTACTTC. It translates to CATPPPPGGETYEQYF.

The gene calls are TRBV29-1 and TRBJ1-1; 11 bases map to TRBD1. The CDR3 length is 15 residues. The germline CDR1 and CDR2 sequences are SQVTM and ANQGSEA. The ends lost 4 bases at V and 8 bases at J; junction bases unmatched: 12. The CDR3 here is CSVAGTGQGDTEAFF. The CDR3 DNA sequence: TGCAGCGTTGCGGGGACGGGACAGGGGGATACCGAAGCTTTCTTT.

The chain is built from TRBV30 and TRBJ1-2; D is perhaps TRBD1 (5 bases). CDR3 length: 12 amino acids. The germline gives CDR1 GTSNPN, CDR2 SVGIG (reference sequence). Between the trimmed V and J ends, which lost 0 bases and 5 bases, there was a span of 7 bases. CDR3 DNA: TGTGCCTGGAGTGTGAGGGGATATGGCTACACCTTC. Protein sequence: CAWSVRGYGYTF.

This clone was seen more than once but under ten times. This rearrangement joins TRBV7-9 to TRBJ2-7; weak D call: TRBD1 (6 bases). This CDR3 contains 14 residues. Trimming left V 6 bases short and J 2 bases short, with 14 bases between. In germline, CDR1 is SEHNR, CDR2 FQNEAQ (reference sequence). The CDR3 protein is CASRDGQSPYEQYF. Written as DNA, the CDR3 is TGTGCCAGCAGGGACGGACAGTCACCCTACGAGCAGTACTTC.

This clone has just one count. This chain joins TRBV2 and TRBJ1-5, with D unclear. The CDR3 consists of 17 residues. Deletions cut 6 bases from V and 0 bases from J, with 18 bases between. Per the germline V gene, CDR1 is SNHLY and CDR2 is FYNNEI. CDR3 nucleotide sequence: TGTGCCAGCAGCGGCATGCGGGGAGCTGATAGCAATCAGCCCCAGCATTTT. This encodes CASSGMRGADSNQPQHF.

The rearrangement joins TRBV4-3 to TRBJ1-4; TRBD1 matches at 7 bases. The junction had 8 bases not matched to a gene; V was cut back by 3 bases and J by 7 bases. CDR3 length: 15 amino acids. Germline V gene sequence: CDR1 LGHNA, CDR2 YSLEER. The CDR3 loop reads CASSQDPNRGEKLFF. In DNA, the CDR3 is TGCGCCAGCAGCCAGGACCCAAACAGGGGTGAAAAACTGTTTTTT.

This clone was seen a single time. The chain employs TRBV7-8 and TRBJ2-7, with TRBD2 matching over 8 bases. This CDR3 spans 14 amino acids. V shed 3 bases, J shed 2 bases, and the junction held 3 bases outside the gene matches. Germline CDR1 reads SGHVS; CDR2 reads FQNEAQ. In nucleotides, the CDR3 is TGTGCCAGCAGCTTGGGACTAGGCGCCTACGAGCAGTACTTC. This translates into CASSLGLGAYEQYF.

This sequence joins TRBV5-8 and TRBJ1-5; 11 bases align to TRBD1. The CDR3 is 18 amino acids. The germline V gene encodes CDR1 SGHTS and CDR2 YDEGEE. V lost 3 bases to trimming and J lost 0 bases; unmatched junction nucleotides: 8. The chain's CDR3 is CASSWAWTGGNSNQPQHF. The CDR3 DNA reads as TGTGCCAGCAGCTGGGCCTGGACAGGGGGCAATAGCAATCAGCCCCAGCATTTT.

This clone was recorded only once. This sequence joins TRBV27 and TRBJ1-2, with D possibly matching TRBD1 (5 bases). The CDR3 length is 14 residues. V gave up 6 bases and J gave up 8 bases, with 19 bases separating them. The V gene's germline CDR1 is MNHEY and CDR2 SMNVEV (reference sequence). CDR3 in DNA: TGTGCCAGCAGGGCTACCGGGGGACCTGGGGGCTACACCTTC. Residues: CASRATGGPGGYTF.

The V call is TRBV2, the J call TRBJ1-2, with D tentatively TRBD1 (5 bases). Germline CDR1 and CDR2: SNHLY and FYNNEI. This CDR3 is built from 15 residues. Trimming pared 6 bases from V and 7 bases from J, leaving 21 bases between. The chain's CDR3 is CASSLYRDPGLGYTF. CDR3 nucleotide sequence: TGTGCCAGCAGCCTATACCGGGACCCCGGGCTTGGCTACACCTTC.

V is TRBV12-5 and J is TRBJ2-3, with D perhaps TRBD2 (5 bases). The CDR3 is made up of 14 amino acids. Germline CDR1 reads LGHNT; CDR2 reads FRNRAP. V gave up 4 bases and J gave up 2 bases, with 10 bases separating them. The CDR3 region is CASGSSSYTDTQYF. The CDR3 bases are TGTGCTAGTGGTTCTAGCAGCTACACAGATACGCAGTATTTT.